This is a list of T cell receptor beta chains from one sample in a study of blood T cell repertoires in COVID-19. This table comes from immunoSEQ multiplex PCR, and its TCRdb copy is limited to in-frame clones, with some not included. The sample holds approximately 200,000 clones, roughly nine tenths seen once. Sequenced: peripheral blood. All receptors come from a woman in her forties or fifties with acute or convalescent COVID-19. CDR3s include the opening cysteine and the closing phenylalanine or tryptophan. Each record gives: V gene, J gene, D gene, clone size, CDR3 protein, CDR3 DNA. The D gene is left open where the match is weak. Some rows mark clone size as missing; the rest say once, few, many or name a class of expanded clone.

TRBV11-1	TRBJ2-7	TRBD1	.	CASSWAGQGDYEQYF	TGTGCCAGCAGCTGGGCGGGACAGGGTGACTACGAGCAGTACTTC
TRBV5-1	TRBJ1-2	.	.	CASSSPGNYGYTF	TGCGCCAGCAGCTCTCCGGGAAACTATGGCTACACCTTC
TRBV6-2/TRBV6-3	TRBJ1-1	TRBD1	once	CASSPGQRRTEAFF	TGTGCCAGCAGCCCGGGACAGCGAAGGACTGAAGCTTTCTTT
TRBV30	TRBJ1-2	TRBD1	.	CAWSNGQGLDGYTF	TGTGCCTGGAGTAACGGACAGGGACTGGATGGCTACACCTTC
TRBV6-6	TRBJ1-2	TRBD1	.	CASRTTGTDNYGYTF	TGTGCCAGCAGGACAACAGGGACAGACAACTATGGCTACACCTTC
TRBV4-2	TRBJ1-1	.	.	CASSQDPGVNTEAFF	TGTGCCAGCAGCCAAGATCCGGGAGTGAACACTGAAGCTTTCTTT
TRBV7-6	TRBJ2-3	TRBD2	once	CASSLGGTRSTDTQYF	TGTGCCAGCAGCCTAGGGGGGACTAGAAGCACAGATACGCAGTATTTT
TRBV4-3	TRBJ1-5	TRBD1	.	CASSQDGQGGQPQHF	TGCGCCAGCAGCCAAGATGGACAGGGAGGTCAGCCCCAGCATTTT
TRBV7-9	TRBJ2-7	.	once	CASSLSGYEQYF	TGTGCCAGCAGCTTATCCGGGTACGAGCAGTACTTC
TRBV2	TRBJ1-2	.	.	CASSEAGQLNYGYTF	TGTGCCAGCAGTGAAGCGGGGCAGCTTAACTATGGCTACACCTTC
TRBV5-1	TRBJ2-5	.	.	CASSLDWQETQYF	TGCGCCAGCAGCTTGGACTGGCAAGAGACCCAGTACTTC
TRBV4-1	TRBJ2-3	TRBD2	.	CASSQERLAGPADTQYF	TGCGCCAGCAGCCAAGAAAGACTAGCGGGGCCCGCAGATACGCAGTATTTT
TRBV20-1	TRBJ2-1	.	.	CSASPTPGDEQFF	TGCAGTGCTAGTCCAACTCCCGGGGATGAGCAGTTCTTC
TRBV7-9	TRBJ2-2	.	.	CASSRADGTIDTGELFF	TGTGCCAGCAGCCGAGCCGACGGGACAATCGACACCGGGGAGCTGTTTTTT
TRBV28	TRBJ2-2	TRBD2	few	CASSRRTSGRNTGELFF	TGTGCCAGCAGTCGAAGGACTAGCGGGAGAAACACCGGGGAGCTGTTTTTT
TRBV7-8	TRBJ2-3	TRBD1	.	CASSERQGASTDTQYF	TGTGCCAGCAGCGAACGACAGGGGGCGAGCACAGATACGCAGTATTTT
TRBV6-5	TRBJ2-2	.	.	CASSLGAGELFF	TGTGCCAGCAGCCTAGGGGCCGGGGAGCTGTTTTTT
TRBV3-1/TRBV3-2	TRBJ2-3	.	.	CASSQVLGPSTDTQYF	TGTGCCAGCAGCCAAGTTTTGGGGCCTAGCACAGATACGCAGTATTTT
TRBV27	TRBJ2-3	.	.	CASNTRRDTQYF	TGTGCCAGCAACACCAGGCGCGATACGCAGTATTTT
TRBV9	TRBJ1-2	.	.	CASSVASGFGYTF	TGTGCCAGCAGCGTAGCCTCGGGTTTTGGCTACACCTTC
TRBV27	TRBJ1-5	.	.	CASSWGSGQPQHF	TGTGCCAGCAGTTGGGGGAGCGGGCAGCCCCAGCATTTT
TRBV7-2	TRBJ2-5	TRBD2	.	CASSPGTSGIQETQYF	TGTGCCAGCAGCCCCGGGACTAGCGGGATCCAAGAGACCCAGTACTTC
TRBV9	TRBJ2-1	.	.	CASSGQRSSYNEQFF	TGTGCCAGCTCAGGACAGCGCAGCTCCTACAATGAGCAGTTCTTC
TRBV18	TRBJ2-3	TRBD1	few	CASSPRDSRTDTQYF	TGTGCCAGCTCACCCCGGGACAGCCGCACAGATACGCAGTATTTT
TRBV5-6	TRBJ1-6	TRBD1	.	CASSWDRGNSPLHF	TGTGCCAGCAGCTGGGACAGGGGTAATTCACCCCTCCACTTT
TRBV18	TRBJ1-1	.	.	CASSSETLNTEAFF	TGTGCCAGCTCAAGTGAGACACTTAACACTGAAGCTTTCTTT
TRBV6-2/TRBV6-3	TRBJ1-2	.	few	CASSNRDSSNYGYTF	TGTGCCAGCAGTAACCGGGACTCGTCGAACTATGGCTACACCTTC
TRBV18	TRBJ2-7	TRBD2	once	CASSPVGGTSYEQYF	TGTGCCAGCTCTCCGGTGGGGGGGACCTCCTACGAGCAGTACTTC
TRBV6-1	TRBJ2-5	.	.	CASSRDWETQYF	TGTGCCAGCTCCCGGGACTGGGAGACCCAGTACTTC
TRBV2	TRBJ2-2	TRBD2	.	CASSRGTSGGARTGELFF	TGTGCCAGCAGTAGAGGGACTAGCGGGGGGGCCCGGACCGGGGAGCTGTTTTTT
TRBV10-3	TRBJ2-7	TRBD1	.	CAIRGGQGSSYEQYF	TGTGCCATCAGGGGAGGACAGGGGAGCTCCTACGAGCAGTACTTC
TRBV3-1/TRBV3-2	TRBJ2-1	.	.	CASSSREAGEQFF	TGTGCCAGCAGCTCGAGGGAAGCCGGAGAGCAGTTCTTC
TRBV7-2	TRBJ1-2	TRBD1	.	CASNDRDGVNGYTF	TGTGCCAGCAACGACAGGGACGGGGTGAATGGCTACACCTTC
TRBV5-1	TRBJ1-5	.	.	CASSLTGPGAQHF	TGCGCCAGCAGCTTGACAGGCCCGGGCGCCCAGCATTTT
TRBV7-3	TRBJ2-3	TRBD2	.	CASSLEGLATDTQYF	TGTGCCAGCAGCTTAGAGGGACTAGCCACAGATACGCAGTATTTT
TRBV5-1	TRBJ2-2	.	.	CASSSGLSGELFF	TGCGCCAGCAGCTCGGGACTTTCCGGGGAGCTGTTTTTT
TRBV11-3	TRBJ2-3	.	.	CASSSTDRRDTQYF	TGTGCCAGCAGCTCGACAGACAGGCGAGATACGCAGTATTTT
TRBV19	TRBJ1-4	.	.	CASSILPLAGWTEKLFF	TGTGCCAGTAGTATACTTCCTTTGGCAGGGTGGACTGAAAAACTGTTTTTT
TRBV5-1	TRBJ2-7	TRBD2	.	CASSLGLAGGRYEQYF	TGCGCCAGCAGCTTGGGACTAGCGGGGGGTCGCTACGAGCAGTACTTC
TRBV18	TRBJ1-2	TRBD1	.	CASSPTGDLGYTF	TGTGCCAGCTCACCGACAGGGGACCTCGGCTACACCTTC
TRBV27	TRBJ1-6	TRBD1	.	CASSPGQGNSPLHF	TGTGCCAGCAGTCCCGGACAGGGTAATTCACCCCTCCACTTT
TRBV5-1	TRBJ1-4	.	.	CASSTGTNEKLFF	TGCGCCAGCAGCACGGGAACTAATGAAAAACTGTTTTTT
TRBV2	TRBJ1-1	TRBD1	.	CASTGTGNTEAFF	TGTGCCAGCACTGGGACAGGGAACACTGAAGCTTTCTTT
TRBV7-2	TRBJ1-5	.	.	CASSFRRGQPQHF	TGTGCCAGCAGCTTTCGACGGGGGCAGCCCCAGCATTTT
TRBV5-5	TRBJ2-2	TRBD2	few	CASGLAGALGELFF	TGTGCCAGCGGACTAGCGGGAGCCCTCGGGGAGCTGTTTTTT
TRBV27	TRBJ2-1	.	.	CASSYGGLYNEQFF	TGTGCCAGCAGTTATGGGGGACTCTACAATGAGCAGTTCTTC
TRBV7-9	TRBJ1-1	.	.	CASSLTTGTEAFF	TGTGCCAGCAGCTTGACAACGGGGACTGAAGCTTTCTTT
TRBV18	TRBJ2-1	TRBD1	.	CASSPVRGRGHVEQFF	TGTGCCAGCTCACCTGTCAGGGGCAGGGGGCATGTTGAGCAGTTCTTC
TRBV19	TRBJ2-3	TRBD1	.	CASSSTSGRTGGLRTDTQYF	TGTGCCAGTAGTTCAACCAGTGGCCGGACAGGGGGCCTGAGGACAGATACGCAGTATTTT
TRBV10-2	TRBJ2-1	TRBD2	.	CASSDMSGGSYNEQFF	TGCGCCAGCAGTGACATGAGCGGGGGGTCCTACAATGAGCAGTTCTTC
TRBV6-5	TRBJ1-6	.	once	CASIPTGTYNSPLHF	TGTGCCAGCATTCCCACCGGGACTTATAATTCACCCCTCCACTTT
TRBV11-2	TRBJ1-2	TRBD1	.	CASSTSGGGYTF	TGTGCCAGCAGCACCTCAGGGGGCGGCTACACCTTC
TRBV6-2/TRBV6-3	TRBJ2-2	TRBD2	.	CASSYPLSGGADTGELFF	TGTGCCAGCAGTTATCCATTAAGCGGGGGGGCCGACACCGGGGAGCTGTTTTTT
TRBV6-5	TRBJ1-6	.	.	CASRTGDSPLHF	TGTGCCAGCAGGACCGGGGATTCACCCCTCCACTTT
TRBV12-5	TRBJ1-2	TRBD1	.	CASGFGQGASGYTF	TGTGCTAGTGGTTTCGGACAGGGGGCTTCGGGCTACACCTTC